This TCR beta chain was recovered during a study of circulating and synovial CD4+ cells in juvenile arthritis. The study's findings and limits: Bulk blood CD4 samples held at least an order of magnitude more or fewer genomes than CPL.

In regard to this clone: Its antigen remains unidentified.

Assay used: immunoSEQ multiplex PCR; TCRdb lists only in-frame clones, some missing. Among 30,000 to 35,000 clones listed, just under 97% were seen once. Germline assignment: CDR1 SGHKS and CDR2 YYEKEE (reference sequence). The length of the CDR3 is 15 residues. Trimming pared 0 bases from V and 2 bases from J, leaving 12 bases between. Donors were patients with active juvenile idiopathic arthritis. This TCR came from a human donor with juvenile idiopathic arthritis. What was sequenced was CD4+ T cells from blood. The rearrangement uses TRBV5-5 and TRBJ2-7; D is undetermined. The CDR3 loop reads CASSLAAGGAYEQYF. CDR3 nucleotide sequence: TGTGCCAGCAGCTTGGCGGCCGGCGGAGCCTACGAGCAGTACTTC. Using reference TRBV5-5 and TRBJ2-7 for the parts outside the CDR3, the full variable domain is DAGVTQSPTHLIKTRGQQVTLRCSPISGHKSVSWYQQVLGQGPQFIFQYYEKEERGRGNFPDRFSARQFPNYSSELNVNALLLGDSALYLCASSLAAGGAYEQYFGPGTRLTVT.